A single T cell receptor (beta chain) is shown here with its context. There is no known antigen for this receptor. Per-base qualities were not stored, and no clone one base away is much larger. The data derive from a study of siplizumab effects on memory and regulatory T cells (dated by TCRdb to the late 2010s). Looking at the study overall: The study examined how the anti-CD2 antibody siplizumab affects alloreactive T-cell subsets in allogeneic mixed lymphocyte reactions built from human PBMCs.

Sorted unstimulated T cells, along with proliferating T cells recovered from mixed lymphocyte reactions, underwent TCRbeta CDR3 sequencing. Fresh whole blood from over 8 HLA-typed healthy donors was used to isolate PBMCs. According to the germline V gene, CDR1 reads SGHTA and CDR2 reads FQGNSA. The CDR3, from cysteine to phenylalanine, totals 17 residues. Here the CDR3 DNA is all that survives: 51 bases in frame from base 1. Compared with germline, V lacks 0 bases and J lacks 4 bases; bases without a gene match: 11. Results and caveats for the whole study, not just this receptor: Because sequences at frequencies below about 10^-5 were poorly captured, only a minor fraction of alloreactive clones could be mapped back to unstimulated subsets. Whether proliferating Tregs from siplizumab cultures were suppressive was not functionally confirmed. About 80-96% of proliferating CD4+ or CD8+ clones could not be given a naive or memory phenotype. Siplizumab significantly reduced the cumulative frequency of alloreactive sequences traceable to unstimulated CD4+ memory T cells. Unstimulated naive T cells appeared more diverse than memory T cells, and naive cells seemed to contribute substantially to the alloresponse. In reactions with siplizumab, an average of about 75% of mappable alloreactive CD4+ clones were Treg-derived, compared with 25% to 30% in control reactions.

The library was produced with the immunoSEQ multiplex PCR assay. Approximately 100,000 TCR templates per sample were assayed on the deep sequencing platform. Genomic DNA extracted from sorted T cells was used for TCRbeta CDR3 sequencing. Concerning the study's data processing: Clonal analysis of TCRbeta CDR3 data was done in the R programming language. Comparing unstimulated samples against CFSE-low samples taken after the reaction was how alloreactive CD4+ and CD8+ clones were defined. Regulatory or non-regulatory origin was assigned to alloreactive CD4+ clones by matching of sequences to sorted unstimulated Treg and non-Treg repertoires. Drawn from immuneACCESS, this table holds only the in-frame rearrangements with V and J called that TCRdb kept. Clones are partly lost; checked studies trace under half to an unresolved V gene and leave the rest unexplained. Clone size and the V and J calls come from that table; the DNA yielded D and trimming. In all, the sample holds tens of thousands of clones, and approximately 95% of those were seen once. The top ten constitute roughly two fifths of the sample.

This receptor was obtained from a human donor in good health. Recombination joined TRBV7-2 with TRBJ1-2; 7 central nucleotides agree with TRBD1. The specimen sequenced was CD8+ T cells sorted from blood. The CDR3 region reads CASSLAFLDRAGYGYTF. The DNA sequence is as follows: TGTGCCAGCAGCTTAGCTTTTCTCGACAGGGCCGGCTATGGCTACACCTTC. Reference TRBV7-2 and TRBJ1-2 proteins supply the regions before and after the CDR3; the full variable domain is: GAGVSQSPSNKVTEKGKDVELRCDPISGHTALYWYRQSLGQGLEFLIYFQGNSAPDKSGLPSDRFSAERTGGSVSTLTIQRTQQEDSAVYLCASSLAFLDRAGYGYTFGSGTRLTVV.